Each of the 31 T cell receptor beta chains below was sequenced from the same sample in a study of blood T cell repertoires in COVID-19. TCRdb keeps only in-frame clones here, not all; method: immunoSEQ multiplex PCR. This repertoire shows about 220,000 clones, about 90% found once; its top ten account for about 1.9%. Sequencing was performed on peripheral blood. The receptors derive from a man in his forties with active or convalescent COVID-19.

This clone was observed a few times. The V gene is TRBV28, the J gene TRBJ1-3; 8 nucleotides agree with TRBD1. CDR1 is MDHEN and CDR2 is SYDVKM in the germline V gene. This CDR3 has 17 amino acids. The ends lost 2 bases at V and 7 bases at J; junction bases unmatched: 13. In nucleotides, the CDR3 is TGTGCCAGCAGTTTAACCGGGACAGGAAGTACAATTAACACCATATATTTT. Translating it yields CASSLTGTGSTINTIYF.

The chain employs TRBV2 and TRBJ2-5, with 9 bases fitting TRBD1. This CDR3 has 14 residues. Germline-derived CDR1 and CDR2 are SNHLY and FYNNEI. The V and J ends lost 4 bases and 5 bases, in that order; junction bases with no gene match: 5. Written as DNA, the CDR3 is TGTGCCAGCAGTGTACAGGGGGCGGAGGAGACCCAGTACTTC. Translating gives CASSVQGAEETQYF.

The V call is TRBV3-1 (or the pseudogene TRBV3-2), the J call TRBJ1-1; TRBD1 aligns across 9 bases. The ends lost 3 bases at V and 4 bases at J; junction bases unmatched: 9. CDR1 is LGHDT and CDR2 is YNNKEL in the germline V gene (reference sequence). This CDR3 spans 16 amino acids. The CDR3 DNA follows: TGTGCCAGCAGCCACTGGGACAGGGCAAGGAGCACTGAAGCTTTCTTT. Its translation: CASSHWDRARSTEAFF.

The sample holds one count of this clone. This chain links TRBV29-1 with TRBJ1-5; D perhaps matches TRBD1 (6 bases). The V end was cut by 4 bases, the J end by 4 bases, with 11 bases between. Germline CDR1 SQVTM, CDR2 ANQGSEA. The CDR3 totals 13 residues. The DNA of the CDR3 is TGCAGCGTTGTTTTGGGACAAAATCAGCCCCAGCATTTT. This sequence encodes CSVVLGQNQPQHF. The variable domain in full, with the rest retrieved from reference TRBV29-1 and TRBJ1-5, is SAVISQKPSRDICQRGTSLTIQCQVDSQVTMMFWYRQQPGQSLTLIATANQGSEATYESGFVIDKFPISRPNLTFSTLTVSNMSPEDSSIYLCSVVLGQNQPQHFGDGTRLSIL.

This clone has only a few counts. The chain couples TRBV5-4 to TRBJ1-1; TRBD1 aligns across 7 bases. This CDR3 contains 13 residues. CDR1 is SGHNT, CDR2 YYREEE, per germline (reference sequence). J was trimmed by 5 bases and V by 5 bases; bases with no gene match: 6. In nucleotides, the CDR3 is TGTGCCAGCAGTTCAGGGGGGAGGACTGAAGCTTTCTTT. This encodes CASSSGGRTEAFF.

The V call is TRBV28, the J call TRBJ1-1; D ambiguous. The CDR3 spans 16 residues. Germline V CDR1 and CDR2: MDHEN, SYDVKM. V was shortened by 2 bases and J by 4 bases, with 17 bases between the two germline ends. CDR3 amino acids: CASSLLQDYGSTEAFF. CDR3 in DNA: TGTGCCAGCAGTTTACTCCAGGACTATGGGTCCACTGAAGCTTTCTTT.

The V call is TRBV3-1 (or the pseudogene TRBV3-2), the J call TRBJ1-1; the match to TRBD1 covers 7 bases. CDR3 size: 15 residues. The trim removed 6 bases at V and 0 bases at J, leaving 7 bases unmatched. Germline lookup yields CDR1 LGHDT and CDR2 YNNKEL (reference sequence). The DNA for the CDR3 is TGTGCCAGCAGACGGGACAGTGGCCTGAACACTGAAGCTTTCTTT. This sequence encodes CASRRDSGLNTEAFF.

The chain uses TRBV11-2 and TRBJ1-1; 7 bases line up with TRBD1. Germline V lookup: CDR1 SGHAT, CDR2 FQNNGV. The CDR3 extends over 17 amino acids. After removal of 4 bases from V and 1 base from J, the junction contained 12 bases not matched to a gene. The CDR3 here is CASSSTSLQGSNTEAFF. The CDR3 nucleotides read TGTGCCAGCAGCTCAACGTCACTACAGGGGTCGAACACTGAAGCTTTCTTT.

This clone occurred a few times. The V gene is TRBV6-5, the J gene TRBJ1-3; D ambiguous. The V end was cut by 7 bases, the J end by 3 bases, with 7 bases between. The CDR3 has 12 amino acids. CDR1 is MNHEY, CDR2 SVGAGI, per germline. The CDR3 spells CASTAVGNTIYF. CDR3 DNA: TGTGCCAGCACTGCGGTTGGAAACACCATATATTTT.

The DNA for the CDR3 is TGCGCCAGCCGCCCTCAGGCAGATACGCAGTATTTT. Its protein is CASRPQADTQYF. J is TRBJ2-3 and V is TRBV5-1; the D is unclear. CDR1 and CDR2 (germline): SGHRS, YFSETQ. V gave up 7 bases and J gave up 4 bases, with 10 bases separating them. This CDR3 has 12 amino acids. Together with reference TRBV5-1 and TRBJ2-3, the CDR3 gives the full variable domain: KAGVTQTPRYLIKTRGQQVTLSCSPISGHRSVSWYQQTPGQGLQFLFEYFSETQRNKGNFPGRFSGRQFSNSRSEMNVSTLELGDSALYLCASRPQADTQYFGPGTRLTVL.

The rearrangement uses TRBV11-2 and TRBJ2-7; the match to TRBD2 covers 7 bases. The germline CDR1 and CDR2 sequences are SGHAT and FQNNGV. Trimming took 6 bases from V and 6 from J; bases not matched to a gene: 20. The CDR3 length is 17 residues. As DNA, the CDR3 is TGTGCCAGCAGTCTATGGACATCGGGAGGTAACATTGGCGAGCAGTACTTC. Translated, it gives CASSLWTSGGNIGEQYF.

The chain links TRBV28 to TRBJ2-7; D might be TRBD1 (6 bases). This CDR3 has 15 amino acids. Trimming stripped 5 bases from V and 4 bases from J, with 18 bases between. Looked up from germline, CDR1 is MDHEN and CDR2 is SYDVKM. Here the CDR3 reads CASSPTGWGPYEQYF. CDR3 DNA sequence: TGTGCCAGCAGTCCCACAGGGTGGGGCCCTTACGAGCAGTACTTC.

The V and J genes are TRBV5-1 and TRBJ1-2, with a tentative D call TRBD1 (5 bases). Trimming took off 6 bases at V and 8 bases at J, with 17 bases between the two ends. Germline V gene lookup returns CDR1 SGHRS and CDR2 YFSETQ. The CDR3 length is 13 residues. The CDR3 spells CASTEPGGGGYTF. Written as DNA, the CDR3 is TGCGCCAGCACCGAGCCGGGGGGTGGCGGCTACACCTTC.

The J gene is TRBJ1-6, the V gene TRBV28; no firm D call. The CDR3 length is 16 residues. CDR1 is MDHEN and CDR2 is SYDVKM in the germline V gene. The ends were cut back, 3 bases at V and 0 bases at J, with 9 bases in the middle. The CDR3 DNA follows: TGTGCCAGCAGTTTGAGAATTCCCTCCTATAATTCACCCCTCCACTTT. It specifies CASSLRIPSYNSPLHF.

The V gene is TRBV24-1, the J gene TRBJ1-5, with D uncertain. Trimming removed 0 bases from V and 4 bases from J, with 3 bases in between. CDR1 is KGHDR, CDR2 SFDVKD, per germline. CDR3 length: 13 amino acids. The DNA for the CDR3 is TGTGCCACCAGTGATTTGCCAAATCAGCCCCAGCATTTT. This codes for CATSDLPNQPQHF.

This clone was seen once. The chain uses TRBV12-5 and TRBJ1-6, with D unresolved. The CDR3 length is 19 residues. V was cut by 1 base and J by 0 bases, with 16 bases left in between. CDR1 is LGHNT and CDR2 is FRNRAP in the germline V gene. DNA for the CDR3: TGTGCTAGTGGTTTGGGGGCGCGAGGGCTAGCCTCCTATAATTCACCCCTCCACTTT. Translation gives CASGLGARGLASYNSPLHF.

The chain employs TRBV29-1 and TRBJ1-4, with 12 bases lining up with TRBD1. The V gene's germline CDR1 is SQVTM and CDR2 ANQGSEA. V shed 6 bases and J 6 bases; nucleotides not matched to a gene: 2. The CDR3 is 13 residues long. For the CDR3, the DNA is TGCAGCGTCGGGACAGGGGGCCATGAAAAACTGTTTTTT. It yields the protein CSVGTGGHEKLFF.

This clone was observed a single time. This chain connects TRBV10-1 to TRBJ1-1; 7 bases line up with TRBD1. Unmatched junction bases numbered 5, after V lost 0 bases and J lost 4 bases. The CDR3 sequence is 15 residues long. Germline V gene lookup returns CDR1 WNHNN and CDR2 SYGVQD (reference sequence). DNA for the CDR3: TGCGCCAGCAGTGAGTCGGGGCAGGGGGGCACTGAAGCTTTCTTT. Amino acid sequence: CASSESGQGGTEAFF.

This rearrangement joins TRBV5-6 to TRBJ1-1; 7 bases line up with TRBD1. J lost 5 bases, V lost 3 bases, and 10 bases had no gene match. The CDR3 totals 15 residues. Looked up from germline, CDR1 is SGHDT and CDR2 is YYEEEE. The CDR3 DNA sequence: TGTGCCAGCAGCTCCTACAGGGGTGGCGGAACTGAAGCTTTCTTT. Its translation: CASSSYRGGGTEAFF.

The gene calls are TRBV28 and TRBJ1-2, with D perhaps matching TRBD1 (6 bases). Germline-derived CDR1 and CDR2 are MDHEN and SYDVKM. V shed 6 bases and J shed 4 bases, with 9 bases lying between them. The CDR3 is 12 amino acids. CDR3 bases: TGTGCCAGCAGCGGGGGGCCCTATGGCTACACCTTC. Translated: CASSGGPYGYTF.

V usage is TRBV7-8 and J usage is TRBJ2-7; no clear D. Per the germline V gene, CDR1 is SGHVS and CDR2 is FQNEAQ. This CDR3 spans 13 amino acids. V was cut by 1 base and J by 3 bases, with 7 bases left in between. Written as DNA, the CDR3 is TGTGCCAGCAGCTTAGGGCTGATCTACGAGCAGTACTTC. It translates to CASSLGLIYEQYF. The variable domain in full, with the rest retrieved from reference TRBV7-8 and TRBJ2-7, is GAGVSQSPRYKVAKRGQDVALRCDPISGHVSLFWYQQALGQGPEFLTYFQNEAQLDKSGLPSDRFFAERPEGSVSTLKIQRTQQEDSAVYLCASSLGLIYEQYFGPGTRLTVT.

This chain links TRBV7-2 with TRBJ1-1; D call uncertain. Germline values: CDR1 SGHTA, CDR2 FQGNSA. Trimming cost V 5 bases and J 1 base, with 14 bases left between them. The CDR3 sequence is 15 residues long. The CDR3 bases are TGTGCCAGCAGCCGTCCGTCAAGCCCGAACACTGAAGCTTTCTTT. Protein product: CASSRPSSPNTEAFF.

In DNA form, the CDR3 reads TGTGCCAGCAGTGAAAGGCCGGGGGTGGCTGAAGCTTTCTTT. Amino acid sequence: CASSERPGVAEAFF. The chain combines TRBV2 with TRBJ1-1; a weak D match, TRBD1 (5 bases). This CDR3 comprises 14 residues. Germline loops: CDR1 SNHLY, CDR2 FYNNEI. Trimming took off 2 bases at V and 6 bases at J, with 13 bases between the two ends. The entire variable domain, with the rest obtained from reference TRBV2 and TRBJ1-1, is as follows: EPEVTQTPSHQVTQMGQEVILRCVPISNHLYFYWYRQILGQKVEFLVSFYNNEISEKSEIFDDQFSVERPDGSNFTLKIRSTKLEDSAMYFCASSERPGVAEAFFGQGTRLTVV.

The genes are TRBV2 and TRBJ1-6; 8 bases align to TRBD1. This CDR3 is 15 amino acids long. CDR1 SNHLY and CDR2 FYNNEI come from the germline V gene. Trimming at V came to 4 bases and at J to 7 bases, leaving 6 bases not matched to a gene. The chain's CDR3 is CASSVSRTGNSPLHF. CDR3 DNA: TGTGCCAGCAGTGTTTCTCGGACAGGGAATTCACCCCTCCACTTT. The full variable domain, with the rest looked up from reference TRBV2 and TRBJ1-6, is EPEVTQTPSHQVTQMGQEVILRCVPISNHLYFYWYRQILGQKVEFLVSFYNNEISEKSEIFDDQFSVERPDGSNFTLKIRSTKLEDSAMYFCASSVSRTGNSPLHFGNGTRLTVT.

This clone appeared once. The chain couples TRBV6-5 to TRBJ1-1; D gene unclear. Germline assignment: CDR1 MNHEY and CDR2 SVGAGI. Trimming cost V 0 bases and J 5 bases, with 13 bases left between them. The CDR3 consists of 15 residues. The CDR3 DNA follows: TGTGCCAGCAGTTACTCCCGGGTCGTTCCTACTGAAGCTTTCTTT. Protein sequence: CASSYSRVVPTEAFF.

This chain links TRBV3-1 (or the pseudogene TRBV3-2) with TRBJ2-7, with 8 nucleotides matching TRBD1. The CDR3 contains 14 residues. The V segment lost 0 bases and the J segment 4 bases; nucleotides outside the gene matches: 2. The germline V gene has CDR1 LGHDT and CDR2 YNNKEL (reference sequence). The CDR3 spells CASSQETGEYEQYF. The CDR3 region has the DNA TGTGCCAGCAGCCAAGAGACAGGGGAGTACGAGCAGTACTTC.

This chain links TRBV12-3 or TRBV12-4 with TRBJ1-6; D gene unclear. This CDR3 contains 12 residues. Trimming took 5 bases from V and 6 from J, leaving 5 bases between them. CDR3 in DNA: TGTGCCAGCAGTGAGTCTAATTCACCCCTCCACTTT. Its translation: CASSESNSPLHF.

This clone was observed a handful of times. The chain links TRBV5-4 to TRBJ1-2, with 9 bases identical to TRBD1. This CDR3 is 16 amino acids long. V gave up 3 bases and J gave up 3 bases; unmatched junction bases: 9. CDR1 and CDR2 (germline): SGHNT, YYREEE (reference sequence). The CDR3, as DNA: TGTGCCAGCAGCTCCGGAGCACAGGGGGCGGACTATGGCTACACCTTC. Translation gives CASSSGAQGADYGYTF.

V gene TRBV4-1 combines with J gene TRBJ1-5; D is ambiguous. CDR1 is MGHRA and CDR2 is YSYEKL in the germline V gene. The length of the CDR3 is 14 residues. V was shortened by 1 base and J by 5 bases, with 9 bases between the two germline ends. The CDR3 loop is CASSQVGWDQPQHF. DNA of the CDR3: TGCGCCAGCAGCCAAGTCGGGTGGGATCAGCCCCAGCATTTT.

The chain couples TRBV10-3 to TRBJ1-6, with TRBD1 as a possible D gene (5 bases). The CDR3 loop spans 15 amino acids. The germline V gene has CDR1 ENHRY and CDR2 SYGVKD. The ends were cut back, 3 bases at V and 7 bases at J, with 13 bases in the middle. This CDR3 reads CAISDSQEGNSPLHF. In DNA form, the CDR3 reads TGTGCCATCAGTGACTCACAGGAGGGAAATTCACCCCTCCACTTT.

The gene calls are TRBV18 and TRBJ2-3; 8 nucleotides align to TRBD1. The CDR3 contains 15 residues. Germline loops: CDR1 KGHSH, CDR2 LQKENI. V lost 6 bases to trimming and J lost 2 bases; unmatched junction nucleotides: 7. CDR3 nucleotide sequence: TGTGCCAGCTCCCTCGGACAGGGCTTCACAGATACGCAGTATTTT. This gives the protein CASSLGQGFTDTQYF.